This T cell receptor (beta chain) was sequenced in a study of T cells after yellow fever vaccination. Findings and limits, study-wide: Faster peaking, at day 5 versus 15, marked a secondary response that was weaker. Re-detected after boosting: most primary clones, more than 95% of CD4 and roughly 90% of CD8.

The table lists this clonotype with many counts. TCRdb re-analysed the 5' RACE reads in MiXCR, keeping a single row per CDR3 protein. The sample lists 30,000 or so distinct CDR3 sequences, around 6.7% occurring once. The CDR3 runs 14 residues. Germline CDR1 and CDR2: SEHNR and FQNEAQ (reference sequence). V shed 5 bases and J shed 1 base, with 9 bases lying between them. This receptor was obtained from a young man who received the YFV17D yellow fever vaccine. The source was PBMCs, either bulk or a sorted T-cell subset (CD4+, CD8+, memory, or dextramer-sorted; not recorded which), collected on the day of the first yellow fever vaccination. This chain connects TRBV7-9 to TRBJ2-1; maybe TRBD2 (6 bases). The CDR3 region is CASSAGNSYNEQFF. The CDR3 coding sequence is TGTGCCAGCAGCGCGGGGAATTCCTACAATGAGCAGTTCTTC. Combining the CDR3 with reference TRBV7-9 and TRBJ2-1 gives the whole variable domain DTGVSQNPRHKITKRGQNVTFRCDPISEHNRLYWYRQTLGQGPEFLTYFQNEAQLEKSRLLSDRFSAERPKGSFSTLEIQRTEQGDSAMYLCASSAGNSYNEQFFGPGTRLTVL.